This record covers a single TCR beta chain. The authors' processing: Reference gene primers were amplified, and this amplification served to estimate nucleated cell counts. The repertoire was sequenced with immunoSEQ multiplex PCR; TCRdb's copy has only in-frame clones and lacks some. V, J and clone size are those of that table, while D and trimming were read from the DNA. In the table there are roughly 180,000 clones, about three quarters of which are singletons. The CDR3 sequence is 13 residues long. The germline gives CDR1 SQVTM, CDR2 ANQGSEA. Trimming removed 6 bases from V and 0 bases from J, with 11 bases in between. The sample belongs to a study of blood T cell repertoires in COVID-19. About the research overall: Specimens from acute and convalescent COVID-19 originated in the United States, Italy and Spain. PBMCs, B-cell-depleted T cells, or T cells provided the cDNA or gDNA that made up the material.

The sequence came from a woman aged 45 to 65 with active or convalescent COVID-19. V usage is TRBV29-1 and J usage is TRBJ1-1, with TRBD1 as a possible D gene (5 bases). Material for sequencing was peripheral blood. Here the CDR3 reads CSVDRALNTEAFF. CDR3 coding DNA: TGCAGCGTCGACAGAGCCTTGAACACTGAAGCTTTCTTT.